The source of this TCR beta chain is a study of molecular identifiers for immune sequencing clone quantification (dated by TCRdb to 2016 to 2018). About the study as a whole: For a replicate experiment, RNA from about 21,000 or 97,000 naive CD8 T cells was divided into five aliquots, of which four were sequenced. This methods study benchmarked molecular-identifier clustering-based TCR repertoire sequencing (MIDCIRS) and TCR RNA copy counting, using CD8 T cells to do so. Overall study results and their limits: Highly expanded clone sizes could be underestimated if identical TCR molecules share a barcode. Modeling gave about three recovered TCR RNA copies per cell versus about 10 by digital PCR, implying 25% to 30% capture efficiency. In CMV-specific effector cells, over 97% of molecules were held by clones above 20 RNA copies, whereas under 1% of molecules were held by such clones in naive cells. The naive libraries included spiked-in Jurkat TCR RNA (roughly 9 copies' worth), and this RNA is not part of the donor repertoire. Spiked-in Jurkat TCR RNA equal to a single cell's worth was reported to be detectable even within 1,100,000 naive CD8 T cells. When barcode sub-clustering was left out, chimeric consensus sequences inflated TCR diversity, with chimeras reaching as high as 47%.

Naive CD8 T cell libraries were made from about 21,000 to 970,000 sorted cells using 10%, 30% or 50% of purified RNA. Naive CD8 T cells were FACS-sorted as CD8+CD4-CCR7+CD45RA+ on a BD FACSAria II into RLT Plus buffer. To test detection sensitivity, Jurkat RNA equivalent to more than 9 TCR copies was spiked into samples of about 17,000-1,100,000 naive CD8 T cells. CD8 T cells were enriched using RosetteSep CD8+ T Cell Enrichment Cocktail and Ficoll-Paque, and the enriched cells then underwent ACK red cell lysis. The library relied on PCR. The listed sequencing device is NextSeq 500. Bulk TCR libraries were generated as previously described, with the TCR primers listed in Table S5 used. The Qiagen AllPrep DNA/RNA kit was used to purify total RNA. Before analysis, reads from multiple sequencing runs of one library were combined. The original methods were these. Reads were retained only if the reads had an exact TCR constant sequence, and the retained reads were trimmed to 150 nt and grouped according to their 12-nt molecular barcodes. Within each barcode group, reads were sub-clustered at a 15% Levenshtein threshold, and quality-weighted consensus sequences were built per RNA molecule. Non-functional sequences were excluded, and lower-count sequences lying one edit away from another sequence were also excluded. Based on a fit of two negative binomial distributions, barcode sub-clusters having less than 20% of the maximum read count were discarded. The public reads were reanalyzed by TCRdb: fastp trimming at Q25, MiXCR alignment, in-frame beta chains only. Every entry covers one CDR3 protein and lists the most common genes and DNA from its rows. TCRdb, not the original authors, processed these V and J calls. The sample contains hundreds of thousands of distinct CDR3 sequences, 25% of them found a single time. The leading ten clones occupy about 0.73% of the sample.

Including the terminal cysteine and phenylalanine, the CDR3 comprises 12 residues. Of all the DNA, just the CDR3 is kept, 36 bases in frame from base 1. V is shortened by 3 bases, J by 5 bases, and the region joining them spans 8 bases. Based on the germline V gene (reference sequence), the CDR1 and CDR2 sequences are LNHNV and YYDKDF. This clonotype showed up many times. Its antigen specificity is not known. Per-base quality was not reported, and no clone a single base away is much larger than it. The source of this sequence is a human donor in good health. Some libraries in this study had Jurkat cell RNA spiked in. Sequencing used naive CD8+ T cells from blood, with Jurkat cell RNA spiked in. The cell subset or site label, read with the paper, signifies: FACS-sorted CD8+CD4-CCR7+CD45RA+ naive T cells. The V gene is TRBV15 and the J gene is TRBJ2-7; TRBD1 might be the D gene, on 6 matching bases. The CDR3 reads CATSRNRDEQYF. The bases read TGTGCCACCAGCAGGAACAGGGACGAGCAGTACTTC.